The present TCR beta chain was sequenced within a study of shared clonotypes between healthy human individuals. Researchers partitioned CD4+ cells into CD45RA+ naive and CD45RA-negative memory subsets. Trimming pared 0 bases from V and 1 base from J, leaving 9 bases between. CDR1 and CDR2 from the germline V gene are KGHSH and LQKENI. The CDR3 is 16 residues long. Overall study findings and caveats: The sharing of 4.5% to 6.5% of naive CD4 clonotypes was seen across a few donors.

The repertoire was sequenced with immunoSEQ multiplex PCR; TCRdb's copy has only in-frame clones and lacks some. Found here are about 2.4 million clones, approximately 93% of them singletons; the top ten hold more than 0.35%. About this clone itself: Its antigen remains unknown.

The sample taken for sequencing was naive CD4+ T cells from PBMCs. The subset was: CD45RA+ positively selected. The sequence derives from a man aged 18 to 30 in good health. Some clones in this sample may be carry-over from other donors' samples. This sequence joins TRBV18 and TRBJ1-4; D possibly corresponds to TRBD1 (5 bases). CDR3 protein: CASSPPGGGTNEKLFF. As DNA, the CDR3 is TGTGCCAGCTCACCACCCGGGGGAGGAACTAATGAAAAACTGTTTTTT.